The next 17 T cell receptor beta chains were all read from a single sample in a study of T cells in Graves' hyperthyroidism and ophthalmopathy. The CDR3 regions of TCR beta were amplified from RNA transcripts. The primer set for the first-round RT-PCR of the TCR CDR3 was HTBI. TCRdb passed the multiplex PCR reads through MiXCR, listing each CDR3 protein once. The data contain nearly 600,000 distinct CDR3 sequences, roughly 14% of them singletons. Material for sequencing was blood. All receptors derive from a woman in her 30s with Graves' hyperthyroidism that later progressed to Graves' ophthalmopathy.

The CDR3 spells CASSFPSGTSGTNNEQFF. In nucleotides, the CDR3 is TGTGCCAGCAGCTTTCCTTCCGGGACTAGCGGGACAAACAATGAGCAGTTCTTC. The chain employs TRBV7-9 and TRBJ2-1; TRBD2 matches 13 bases. Looked up from germline, CDR1 is SEHNR and CDR2 is FQNEAQ (reference sequence). The CDR3 runs 18 residues. V shed 3 bases, J shed 5 bases, and the junction held 10 bases outside the gene matches.

This clonotype came up many times. Here the CDR3 reads CASIRDRGLNEQFF. The CDR3 DNA reads as TGTGCCAGTATCCGGGACAGGGGGCTTAATGAGCAGTTCTTC. This chain uses TRBV12-3 or TRBV12-4 with TRBJ2-1; 12 bases map to TRBD1. This CDR3 is built from 14 residues. Trimming cost V 9 bases and J 7 bases; bases outside gene matches: 7.

This clonotype appeared many times. The rearrangement joins TRBV2 to TRBJ1-5; D may be TRBD1 (5 bases). V gave up 7 bases and J gave up 2 bases, with 12 bases separating them. Per germline, CDR1 SNHLY and CDR2 FYNNEI. This CDR3 is built from 14 residues. CDR3 DNA sequence: TGTGCCAGCATCCTGGACACGGGCAATCAGCCCCAGCATTTT. Translating it yields CASILDTGNQPQHF.

This clonotype was detected ten times or more. The chain couples TRBV2 to TRBJ1-3; 8 bases are shared with TRBD1. Germline trimming cut 8 bases from V and 2 bases from J; bases unmatched to any gene: 2. Germline loops: CDR1 SNHLY, CDR2 FYNNEI. The CDR3 runs to 13 residues. DNA of the CDR3: TGTGCCAGCCTACAGGGGGCTGGAAACACCATATATTTT. Translating it yields CASLQGAGNTIYF. Supplemented by reference TRBV2 and TRBJ1-3, the full variable domain reads EPEVTQTPSHQVTQMGQEVILRCVPISNHLYFYWYRQILGQKVEFLVSFYNNEISEKSEIFDDQFSVERPDGSNFTLKIRSTKLEDSAMYFCASLQGAGNTIYFGEGSWLTVV.

This clonotype was found many times. This sequence joins TRBV11-3 and TRBJ2-2, with D unclear. With 5 bases removed from V and 1 base from J, the gap between germline ends came to 11 bases. This CDR3 comprises 15 residues. In germline, CDR1 is SGHNT, CDR2 YENEEA. In nucleotides, the CDR3 is TGTGCCAGCAGCCGCGGCGGAGAGAACACCGGGGAGCTGTTTTTT. Translated: CASSRGGENTGELFF. The full variable domain, completed using reference TRBV11-3 and TRBJ2-2, is EAGVVQSPRYKIIEKKQPVAFWCNPISGHNTLYWYLQNLGQGPELLIRYENEEAVDDSQLPKDRFSAERLKGVDSTLKIQPAELGDSAVYLCASSRGGENTGELFFGEGSRLTVL.

This clonotype has a count of ten or more. The V and J genes are TRBV2 and TRBJ2-2; possibly TRBD2 for D (6 bases). V dropped 7 bases and J dropped 6 bases, with 9 bases sitting between them. The CDR3 covers 12 residues. Per the germline V gene, CDR1 is SNHLY and CDR2 is FYNNEI. Written as DNA, the CDR3 is TGTGCCAGCACTTGGGGGGCCGGGGAGCTGTTTTTT. It codes for CASTWGAGELFF.

The CDR3 DNA is TGTGCCAGCAGTTCCGGACAGAGCGCAACTAATGAAAAACTGTTTTTT. Translated, it gives CASSSGQSATNEKLFF. The chain uses TRBV6-1 and TRBJ1-4; a weak D match, TRBD1 (6 bases). The germline V gene encodes CDR1 MNHNS and CDR2 SASEGT. V was cut by 5 bases and J by 0 bases, with 13 bases left in between. The CDR3 runs 16 residues.

In this sample, this clonotype turned up many times. This chain connects TRBV6-1 to TRBJ1-6; D perhaps matches TRBD1 (6 bases). The CDR3 runs 18 residues. Germline V lookup: CDR1 MNHNS, CDR2 SASEGT. Between the trimmed V and J ends, which lost 0 bases and 10 bases, there was a span of 22 bases. The CDR3 loop reads CASSEAVGGQGEWSPLHF. Here the CDR3 DNA reads TGTGCCAGCAGTGAAGCGGTTGGGGGCCAGGGCGAGTGGTCACCCCTCCACTTT.

V and J are TRBV4-2 and TRBJ2-7; D gene unclear. The CDR3 totals 12 residues. CDR1 and CDR2 (germline): LGHNA, YNFKEQ. Trimming cost V 2 bases and J 3 bases, with 5 bases left between them. CDR3 sequence reads: CASSQLDYEQYF. In nucleotides, the CDR3 is TGTGCCAGCAGCCAATTAGACTACGAGCAGTACTTC.

This clonotype was observed many times. The chain uses TRBV20-1 and TRBJ1-1; no clear D gene. With 5 bases removed from V and 0 bases from J, the gap between germline ends came to 7 bases. The CDR3 extends over 12 amino acids. In germline, CDR1 is DFQATT, CDR2 SNEGSKA (reference sequence). CDR3 protein: CSALNMNTEAFF. Here the CDR3 DNA reads TGCAGTGCTCTTAATATGAACACTGAAGCTTTCTTT.

Many counts were recorded for this clonotype. The gene calls are TRBV12-3 or TRBV12-4 and TRBJ2-7; D not resolved. Between the trimmed V and J ends, which lost 5 bases and 5 bases, there was a span of 7 bases. There are 11 residues in the CDR3. The CDR3 here is CASSPLHEQYF. CDR3 nucleotides: TGTGCCAGCAGTCCTCTCCACGAGCAGTACTTC.

The chain links TRBV20-1 to TRBJ2-3; D call uncertain. The CDR3 has 15 amino acids. Trimming removed 6 bases from V and 2 bases from J, with 18 bases in between. Germline-derived CDR1 and CDR2 are DFQATT and SNEGSKA (reference sequence). DNA for the CDR3: TGCAGTGCCGGCCTTCGGCAGGCCTTCACAGATACGCAGTATTTT. Translating gives CSAGLRQAFTDTQYF.

Notes on this clonotype: A much larger clone is a single base away; this may be a read error. The V and J genes are TRBV6-1 and TRBJ2-1, with TRBD1 matching over 7 bases. Trimming removed 6 bases from V and 5 bases from J; junction bases left unmatched: 7. The germline CDR1 and CDR2 sequences are MNHNS and SASEGT. CDR3 length: 14 residues. Here the CDR3 reads CASRGQDHHNEQFF. CDR3 coding DNA: TGTGCCAGCAGAGGACAGGACCATCACAATGAGCAGTTCTTC.

In this sample, this clonotype turned up a few times. The CDR3, as DNA: TGCAGTGCTAGAGTAAAGGGACAGGTCAATCAGCCCCAGCATTTT. Translating gives CSARVKGQVNQPQHF. The chain has TRBV20-1 and TRBJ1-5, with 8 bases lining up with TRBD1. J gave up 3 bases and V 1 base, and 5 bases lay outside the gene matches. CDR3 size: 15 residues. CDR1 DFQATT and CDR2 SNEGSKA come from the germline V gene (reference sequence).

The chain carries TRBV6-1 and TRBJ1-5; D not resolved. CDR1 and CDR2 from the germline V gene are MNHNS and SASEGT. The CDR3 spans 15 residues. V dropped 2 bases and J dropped 3 bases, with 11 bases sitting between them. The CDR3 nucleotides read TGTGCCAGCAGTGAAACGATGATCAACAATCAGCCCCAGCATTTT. It specifies CASSETMINNQPQHF.

This clonotype was counted at least ten times. The chain employs TRBV5-1 and TRBJ2-1; 12 nucleotides agree with TRBD2. Germline assignment: CDR1 SGHRS and CDR2 YFSETQ. Losses at the gene ends were 2 bases for V and 7 bases for J; bases not matched to a gene: 10. There are 17 residues in the CDR3. CDR3 residues: CASSFASGRANGNEQFF. The CDR3 coding sequence is TGCGCCAGCAGCTTCGCTAGCGGGAGGGCCAATGGAAATGAGCAGTTCTTC.

This clonotype was counted ten times or more. The chain combines TRBV7-3 with TRBJ1-6; 7 bases agree with TRBD1. Germline CDR1 is SGHTA and CDR2 is FQGTGA. The junction had 8 bases not matched to a gene; V was cut back by 5 bases and J by 10 bases. This CDR3 has 14 amino acids. The CDR3 sequence: CASSQGGQGSPLHF. DNA of the CDR3: TGTGCCAGCAGCCAGGGGGGGCAGGGCTCACCCCTCCACTTT. The full variable domain, with the rest looked up from reference TRBV7-3 and TRBJ1-6, is GAGVSQTPSNKVTEKGKYVELRCDPISGHTALYWYRQSLGQGPEFLIYFQGTGAADDSGLPNDRFFAVRPEGSVSTLKIQRTERGDSAVYLCASSQGGQGSPLHFGNGTRLTVT.